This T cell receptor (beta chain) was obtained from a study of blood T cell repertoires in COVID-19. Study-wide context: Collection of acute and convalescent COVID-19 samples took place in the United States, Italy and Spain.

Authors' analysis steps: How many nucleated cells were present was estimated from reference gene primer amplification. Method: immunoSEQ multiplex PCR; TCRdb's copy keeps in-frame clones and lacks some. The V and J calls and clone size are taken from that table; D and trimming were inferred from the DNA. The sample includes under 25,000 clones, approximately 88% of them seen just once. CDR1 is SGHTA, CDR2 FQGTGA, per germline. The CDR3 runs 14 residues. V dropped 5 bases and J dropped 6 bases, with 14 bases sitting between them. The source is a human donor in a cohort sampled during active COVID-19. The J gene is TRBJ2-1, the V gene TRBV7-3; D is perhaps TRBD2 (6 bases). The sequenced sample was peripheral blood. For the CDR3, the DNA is TGTGCCAGCAGCCCCGGGGGAGCGCCCAATGAGCAGTTCTTC. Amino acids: CASSPGGAPNEQFF.